This TCR beta chain was found in a study of OX40 agonist ivuxolimab in advanced cancers. The overall study: Every 2 weeks, patients received ivuxolimab intravenously, dosed at 0.01 to 10 mg/kg.

Method: immunoSEQ multiplex PCR; TCRdb's copy keeps in-frame clones and lacks some. The table lists about 96,000 clones, about four fifths of them singletons, with around 5.8% in the top ten. Trimming shortened V by 4 bases and J by 0 bases, and 10 bases separated the two germline ends. CDR3 size: 15 residues. CDR1 MNHEY and CDR2 SVGAGI come from the germline V gene. The V call is TRBV6-5, the J call TRBJ1-5, with D possibly TRBD1 on 5 matching bases. The TCR comes from an adult with an advanced solid tumor such as melanoma, head and neck, liver or kidney cancer. The sequenced sample was CD4+ or CD8+ T cells sorted from blood, obtained in a trial of the OX40 agonist ivuxolimab. The CDR3 protein is CASSSRGFSNQPQHF. The CDR3 DNA reads as TGTGCCAGCAGTTCGCGGGGGTTTAGCAATCAGCCCCAGCATTTT.